A selection of T cell receptor beta chains follows, all from one sample in a study of blood T cell repertoires in COVID-19. Repertoires were generated with immunoSEQ multiplex PCR, while TCRdb's copy carries only in-frame clones and drops some. The repertoire holds 200,000 to 250,000 clones, roughly 85% seen once, with about an eighth in the top ten. Sequencing was carried out using peripheral blood. The receptors here all came from a young woman who had recovered from COVID-19. The conserved cysteine and the conserved F or W are not part of the CDR3 here.

TRBJ2-1 TRBV5-1 ASSVWHGLAADGNEQF
TRBJ1-5 TRBV6-1 ASSERAGLSNQPQH
TRBJ1-2 TRBV6-1 ASSEEVYFYGYT
TRBJ1-2 TRBV4-3 ASSQGSNTYGYT
TRBJ2-3 TRBV30 AWGLAASTDTQY
TRBJ2-1 TRBV29-1 SVVASGSGAFEQF
TRBJ1-2 TRBV28 ASRQGAAYGYT
TRBJ1-6 TRBV5-1 AIRTEMNSPLH
TRBJ1-1 TRBV7-9 ASSLGEGDTEAF
TRBJ1-5 TRBV28 ASSNAGVWNQPQH
TRBJ2-3 TRBV25-1 ASSDPSAPPGRDTQY
TRBJ2-6 TRBV19 ASSSLRAGANVLT
TRBJ1-4 TRBV27 ASSFREGREKLF
TRBJ2-3 TRBV18 ASSQTAGKEDTQY
TRBJ2-7 TRBV15 ATSSGGYEQY
TRBJ1-2 TRBV6-2/TRBV6-3 ASSPDKELLNYGYT
TRBJ2-1 TRBV2 ASSPEPRNEQF
TRBJ1-5 TRBV19 ASSDQGAINTINQPQH
TRBJ1-1 TRBV11-2 ASSLQPTGNTEAF
TRBJ1-2 TRBV6-5 ASSLTFDRGGYGYT
TRBJ1-1 TRBV9 ASSVSEGTEAF
TRBJ1-2 TRBV24-1 ATSDFRADYGYT
TRBJ1-1 TRBV4-1 ASSQVAGRMNTEAF
TRBJ1-2 TRBV7-9 ASSLVGTAYGYT
TRBJ2-5 TRBV24-1 ATSGGTTVQETQY
TRBJ2-3 TRBV14 ASSQAGGSTDTQY
TRBJ2-7 TRBV4-3 ASSQGKTGFYEQY
TRBJ1-1 TRBV24-1 ATSGNTGNTEAF
TRBJ2-7 TRBV9 ASSPLGGVVEQY
TRBJ1-2 TRBV12-3/TRBV12-4 ASRPRVSAGYT
TRBJ2-3 TRBV7-6 ASSLQSGTSGYTDTQY
TRBJ2-1 TRBV5-6 ASSLGLADNEQF
TRBJ1-2 TRBV25-1 ASSESPRSHGYT
TRBJ1-1 TRBV7-2 ASSSGTVMNTEAF
TRBJ2-1 TRBV19 ASSTREGIGNEQF
TRBJ1-2 TRBV5-1 ASSYTGGADYGYT
TRBJ1-2 TRBV6-6 ASSSTVLYGYT
TRBJ1-3 TRBV19 ASIDGGTRSGNTIY
TRBJ1-1 TRBV5-4 ASSLAPEEAF
TRBJ2-1 TRBV4-3 ASSQDGSGRANEQF
TRBJ1-2 TRBV7-8 ASSLSGTGGFQSYGYT
TRBJ2-2 TRBV25-1 ASTGLAIAGELF
TRBJ1-1 TRBV24-1 ATSDFWGRGPGMNTEAF
TRBJ1-3 TRBV30 AWRDRGSGNTIY
TRBJ1-2 TRBV27 ASSPQSPEGYT
TRBJ1-2 TRBV11-2 ASSLGAGGLRTYGYT
TRBJ1-4 TRBV18 ASSPYSGTVNEKLF
TRBJ1-4 TRBV30 AWSRGQGGEKLF
TRBJ1-2 TRBV6-1 ASSSGVTGKYGYT
TRBJ1-1 TRBV7-8 ASSLFGQPTEVF
TRBJ1-1 TRBV7-9 ASSLIAGTEAF
TRBJ2-2 TRBV9 ASSARTSENTGELF
TRBJ2-3 TRBV13 ASSWGLAGTDTQY
TRBJ2-1 TRBV19 ATLLTSGTFAEQF
TRBJ2-7 TRBV7-6 ASSLGGTAEQY